The 27 T cell receptor beta chains given below trace back to one sample, sequenced in a study of beta chain features in type 1 diabetes. Reverse transcribing all isolated RNA meant expressed TCRB transcripts were sequenced. Produced via immunoSEQ multiplex PCR; TCRdb's table is partial and in-frame only. The data contain approximately 170,000 clones, less than 9.5% of them singletons. Sequenced: central memory CD4+ T cells from blood. The receptors shown here come from a young woman in good health.

This clone has just a few counts. The rearrangement uses TRBV5-6 and TRBJ1-5, with a possible D match to TRBD1 (5 bases). The CDR3 is 15 residues long. Germline CDR1 SGHDT, CDR2 YYEEEE. Deletions cut 0 bases from V and 4 bases from J, with 11 bases between. The chain's CDR3 is CASSLAGTGNQPQHF. DNA of the CDR3: TGTGCCAGCAGCTTGGCAGGGACTGGGAATCAGCCCCAGCATTTT.

The chain combines TRBV27 with TRBJ1-2; TRBD1 matches 8 bases. CDR1 is MNHEY, CDR2 SMNVEV, per germline (reference sequence). The ends lost 5 bases at V and 2 bases at J; junction bases unmatched: 7. CDR3 length: 15 residues. As DNA, the CDR3 is TGTGCCAGCAGTCCTCGGACAGGGCCCAACTATGGCTACACCTTC. Its protein product is CASSPRTGPNYGYTF.

In this sample, this clone turned up a few times. One junction end disagrees with the germline gene, perhaps due to a read error. The chain uses TRBV7-2 and TRBJ2-1, with D maybe TRBD2 (5 bases). CDR1 is SGHTA, CDR2 FQGNSA, per germline. The CDR3 runs to 15 residues. CDR3 coding DNA: TGTGCCAGCAGCCTAGCACTCTACGGGTACAATGAGCAGTTCTTC. Translation gives CASSLALYGYNEQFF.

This clone has only a few counts. The chain recombines TRBV11-3 with TRBJ2-3; D remains ambiguous. This CDR3 is built from 13 residues. V was trimmed by 4 bases and J by 1 base, leaving 6 bases between them. Germline V lookup: CDR1 SGHNT, CDR2 YENEEA. The CDR3, as DNA: TGTGCCAGCAGCTATCCCGGCACAGATACGCAGTATTTT. Translating it yields CASSYPGTDTQYF. Based on the CDR3 plus reference TRBV11-3 and TRBJ2-3, the full variable domain is EAGVVQSPRYKIIEKKQPVAFWCNPISGHNTLYWYLQNLGQGPELLIRYENEEAVDDSQLPKDRFSAERLKGVDSTLKIQPAELGDSAVYLCASSYPGTDTQYFGPGTRLTVL.

Only a few counts were recorded for this clone. The rearrangement links TRBV18 to TRBJ2-7; D possibly corresponds to TRBD1 (5 bases). Trimming removed 6 bases at V and 2 bases at J, with 14 bases between. There are 14 residues in the CDR3. The germline gives CDR1 KGHSH, CDR2 LQKENI. DNA for the CDR3: TGTGCCAGCTCCGGGCTGACAGCCACCTACGAGCAGTACTTC. This sequence encodes CASSGLTATYEQYF. The full variable domain, its missing parts supplied by reference TRBV18 and TRBJ2-7, is NAGVMQNPRHLVRRRGQEARLRCSPMKGHSHVYWYRQLPEEGLKFMVYLQKENIIDESGMPKERFSAEFPKEGPSILRIQQVVRGDSAAYFCASSGLTATYEQYFGPGTRLTVT.

In this sample, this clone turned up a few times. The chain employs TRBV7-2 and TRBJ2-3; the D gene is possibly TRBD1 (5 bases). The CDR3 extends over 13 amino acids. Germline V gene lookup returns CDR1 SGHTA and CDR2 FQGNSA. Deletions cut 5 bases from V and 8 bases from J, with 14 bases between. The DNA for the CDR3 is TGTGCCAGCAGCGTCGGCTCAGGGCTTACGCAGTATTTT. Its translation: CASSVGSGLTQYF.

The chain combines TRBV21-1 with TRBJ2-1; the table's D gene call, TRBD2, was not cross checked with the DNA. TRBV21-1 is deemed a pseudogene. This CDR3 has 18 amino acids. The CDR3 spells CASSKGRASGRASNEQFF. As DNA, the CDR3 is TGTGCCAGCAGCAAAGGGAGGGCTAGCGGGAGGGCGAGCAATGAGCAGTTCTTC.

The sample holds a few counts of this clone. The gene calls are TRBV15 and TRBJ1-2; D is ambiguous. The CDR3 contains 14 residues. The V end was cut by 0 bases, the J end by 7 bases, with 12 bases between. Germline V CDR1 and CDR2: LNHNV, YYDKDF (reference sequence). The CDR3 is CATSRDAGPSGYTF. The CDR3 DNA reads TGTGCCACCAGCAGAGATGCAGGCCCCAGTGGCTACACCTTC.

The gene calls are TRBV4-1 and TRBJ1-4; D is perhaps TRBD1 (5 bases). The CDR3 is 16 residues long. V gave up 0 bases and J gave up 0 bases, with 8 bases separating them. The germline V gene has CDR1 MGHRA and CDR2 YSYEKL. The CDR3, as DNA: TGCGCCAGCAGCCAAGAACAGGCAGCAACTAATGAAAAACTGTTTTTT. As protein: CASSQEQAATNEKLFF.

The genes are TRBV2 and TRBJ2-3; D may be TRBD2 (5 bases). Germline lookup yields CDR1 SNHLY and CDR2 FYNNEI. The V end lost 8 bases, the J end lost 3 bases, and 15 bases lay between the germline ends. The CDR3 consists of 14 residues. DNA for the CDR3: TGTGCCAGCTCTCCCCTTAGCGAAACAGATACGCAGTATTTT. This gives the protein CASSPLSETDTQYF.

This clone appeared once. The CDR3 region has the DNA TGCGCCAGCAGCCCTGACGGTGGAGGAGGGACCGGGGAGCTGTTTTTT. Protein: CASSPDGGGGTGELFF. V is TRBV5-1 and J is TRBJ2-2, with D possibly being TRBD2 (6 bases). Trimming took off 4 bases at V and 5 bases at J, with 18 bases between the two ends. CDR3 size: 16 residues. Looked up from germline, CDR1 is SGHRS and CDR2 is YFSETQ. The full variable domain, rest sourced from reference TRBV5-1 and TRBJ2-2, is KAGVTQTPRYLIKTRGQQVTLSCSPISGHRSVSWYQQTPGQGLQFLFEYFSETQRNKGNFPGRFSGRQFSNSRSEMNVSTLELGDSALYLCASSPDGGGGTGELFFGEGSRLTVL.

The chain uses TRBV7-9 and TRBJ2-1; D remains ambiguous. Germline CDR1 reads SEHNR; CDR2 reads FQNEAQ (reference sequence). The CDR3 contains 11 residues. Trimming pared 5 bases from V and 6 bases from J, leaving 5 bases between. DNA for the CDR3: TGTGCCAGCAGCGCGTCCAATGAGCAGTTCTTC. Translation: CASSASNEQFF.

The chain combines TRBV7-2 with TRBJ1-2; TRBD1 aligns across 7 bases. The CDR3 has 14 amino acids. The junction had 8 bases not matched to a gene; V was cut back by 3 bases and J by 7 bases. Germline CDR1 reads SGHTA; CDR2 reads FQGNSA. CDR3 coding DNA: TGTGCCAGCAGCTTCCCGGACAGGCCCCTTGGCTACACCTTC. Its protein product is CASSFPDRPLGYTF.

The chain has TRBV30 and TRBJ1-1, with D possibly matching TRBD1 (5 bases). CDR3 size: 16 residues. V lost 1 base and J lost 0, with 15 bases in between. Germline lookup yields CDR1 GTSNPN and CDR2 SVGIG (reference sequence). The CDR3 sequence is CAWSGGKKGMNTEAFF. In DNA, the CDR3 is TGTGCCTGGAGTGGGGGAAAGAAGGGGATGAACACTGAAGCTTTCTTT.

V is TRBV5-4 and J is TRBJ2-4, with D possibly matching TRBD1 (6 bases). Trimming pared 1 base from V and 7 bases from J, leaving 12 bases between. This CDR3 has 14 residues. Germline V gene lookup returns CDR1 SGHNT and CDR2 YYREEE (reference sequence). CDR3 loop: CASSLWGRGNIQYF. CDR3 sequence (DNA): TGTGCCAGCAGCTTGTGGGGGCGCGGGAACATTCAGTACTTC.

This clone was observed a few times. V and J are TRBV29-1 and TRBJ1-4; no reliable D call. Trimming took 7 bases from V and 8 from J, leaving 17 bases between them. CDR1 is SQVTM and CDR2 is ANQGSEA in the germline V gene. The CDR3 has 13 residues. The CDR3 here is CSASRPGVEKLFF. DNA for the CDR3: TGCAGCGCTTCCCGACCGGGTGTAGAAAAACTGTTTTTT.

V and J are TRBV29-1 and TRBJ1-6, with 9 positions matching TRBD1. This CDR3 has 13 residues. V trimming: 4 bases; J trimming: 7 bases; junction bases outside the gene matches: 2. Germline values: CDR1 SQVTM, CDR2 ANQGSEA. The CDR3 DNA follows: TGCAGCGTTGGACAGGGGGTGAATTCACCCCTCCACTTT. This encodes CSVGQGVNSPLHF.

The rearrangement joins TRBV5-1 to TRBJ2-2; maybe TRBD2 (5 bases). Germline-derived CDR1 and CDR2 are SGHRS and YFSETQ. The length of the CDR3 is 14 residues. Trimming shortened V by 4 bases and J by 6 bases, and 13 bases separated the two germline ends. CDR3 amino acids: CASSADSEAGELFF. CDR3 nucleotides: TGCGCCAGCAGCGCGGACTCGGAAGCCGGGGAGCTGTTTTTT.

The chain combines TRBV7-3 with TRBJ2-1; 8 nucleotides agree with TRBD1. V shed 6 bases and J 9 bases; nucleotides not matched to a gene: 13. The CDR3 consists of 15 residues. From germline, CDR1 is SGHTA and CDR2 FQGTGA. The CDR3 DNA is TGTGCCAGCAGACCAACAGGGGGACTTTATAGTGAGCAGTTCTTC. It encodes CASRPTGGLYSEQFF.

The J gene is TRBJ1-1, the V gene TRBV27, with 9 bases that match TRBD1. CDR3 length equals 16 residues. J gave up 0 bases and V 5 bases, and 7 bases lay outside the gene matches. CDR1 and CDR2 from the germline V gene are MNHEY and SMNVEV (reference sequence). The DNA for the CDR3 is TGTGCCAGCAGTCCCGGACAGGGGCGGGTGAACACTGAAGCTTTCTTT. Its translation: CASSPGQGRVNTEAFF.

The sample holds a few counts of this clone. CDR3 nucleotides: TGTGCCAGCAGCCTACAGGAAGGAGGCAATCAGCCCCAGCATTTT. It encodes CASSLQEGGNQPQHF. This sequence joins TRBV7-2 and TRBJ1-5, with D perhaps TRBD1 (5 bases). The CDR3 sequence is 15 residues long. Trimming removed 5 bases from V and 2 bases from J, with 13 bases in between. From germline, CDR1 is SGHTA and CDR2 FQGNSA. The whole variable domain, filled in from reference TRBV7-2 and TRBJ1-5, reads GAGVSQSPSNKVTEKGKDVELRCDPISGHTALYWYRQSLGQGLEFLIYFQGNSAPDKSGLPSDRFSAERTGGSVSTLTIQRTQQEDSAVYLCASSLQEGGNQPQHFGDGTRLSIL.

The V gene is TRBV7-2, the J gene TRBJ1-6; the match to TRBD1 covers 7 bases. V gave up 5 bases and J gave up 2 bases; unmatched junction bases: 6. The CDR3 is 16 residues long. Germline V gives CDR1 SGHTA, CDR2 FQGNSA. For the CDR3, the DNA is TGTGCCAGCAGCCCGGGACAGCCCACCTATAATTCACCCCTCCACTTT. Translation gives CASSPGQPTYNSPLHF.

The V gene is TRBV30, the J gene TRBJ1-4; D gene ambiguous. The germline gives CDR1 GTSNPN, CDR2 SVGIG (reference sequence). This CDR3 is 12 amino acids long. With 6 bases removed from V and 13 bases from J, the gap between germline ends came to 18 bases. The CDR3: CACRGRMTRLFF. The DNA for the CDR3 is TGTGCCTGCCGCGGGAGGATGACGCGACTGTTTTTT.

This clone was counted between two and nine times. The CDR3, as DNA: TGTGCCAGCTCAGTATCGGGACAGGGCGGCGAGACCCAGTACTTC. Protein sequence: CASSVSGQGGETQYF. The chain joins TRBV18 to TRBJ2-5; 9 bases are a match to TRBD1. CDR1 is KGHSH and CDR2 is LQKENI in the germline V gene. The CDR3 is 15 amino acids. V shed 5 bases and J 5 bases; nucleotides not matched to a gene: 9.

This sequence joins TRBV29-1 and TRBJ2-2, with D unresolved. This CDR3 is 13 amino acids long. Germline V gene data show CDR1 as SQVTM and CDR2 as ANQGSEA. V lost 4 bases and J lost 3, with 9 bases in between. CDR3 nucleotide sequence: TGCAGCGTTGGTGACACCCACACCGGGGAGCTGTTTTTT. Translation: CSVGDTHTGELFF.

Comments on this clone: Other nucleotide sequences from this sample produce the same CDR3. J is TRBJ2-7 and V is TRBV7-2, with 10 bases lining up with TRBD1. This CDR3 spans 15 amino acids. Germline CDR1 SGHTA, CDR2 FQGNSA. V trimming: 5 bases; J trimming: 0 bases; junction bases outside the gene matches: 4. This chain's CDR3 is CASSLGDRGSYEQYF. The CDR3 DNA reads TGTGCCAGCAGCCTTGGGGACAGGGGCTCCTACGAGCAGTACTTC. The full variable domain, rest sourced from reference TRBV7-2 and TRBJ2-7, is GAGVSQSPSNKVTEKGKDVELRCDPISGHTALYWYRQSLGQGLEFLIYFQGNSAPDKSGLPSDRFSAERTGGSVSTLTIQRTQQEDSAVYLCASSLGDRGSYEQYFGPGTRLTVT.

The chain uses TRBV11-2 and TRBJ2-7; D is perhaps TRBD2 (5 bases). The V gene's germline CDR1 is SGHAT and CDR2 FQNNGV. The V gene lost 1 base and the J gene lost 6 bases, with 10 bases spanning the gap. This CDR3 is built from 13 residues. CDR3 region: CASSLALRGEQYF. The CDR3 bases are TGTGCCAGCAGCTTAGCCCTCCGGGGCGAGCAGTACTTC.